The 27 T cell receptor beta chains in this list originate from one sample, sequenced in a study of blood T cells in healthy people across ages. Then a second PCR, running about 6 to 12 cycles, was carried out with a sample-barcoded 5' primer and a J-beta primer mix. TCRdb ran MiXCR on the 5' RACE reads and lists one entry per CDR3 protein. This sample has about 640,000 distinct CDR3 sequences; approximately 50% occur once, and the top ten carry 30% to 40%. What was sequenced was blood. All receptors come from a man aged 60 to 75 in good health.

The chain combines TRBV2 with TRBJ1-2; D might be TRBD1 (5 bases). Trimming shortened V by 6 bases and J by 0 bases, and 11 bases separated the two germline ends. CDR1 is SNHLY and CDR2 is FYNNEI in the germline V gene. The CDR3 spans 14 residues. Here the CDR3 reads CASRKDSPNYGYTF. CDR3 in DNA: TGTGCCAGCAGGAAAGACAGTCCTAACTATGGCTACACCTTC. Complete variable domain (other parts from reference TRBV2 and TRBJ1-2): EPEVTQTPSHQVTQMGQEVILRCVPISNHLYFYWYRQILGQKVEFLVSFYNNEISEKSEIFDDQFSVERPDGSNFTLKIRSTKLEDSAMYFCASRKDSPNYGYTFGSGTRLTVV.

The chain couples TRBV15 to TRBJ1-2; TRBD1 is a possible D gene (5 bases). Trimming pared 3 bases from V and 2 bases from J, leaving 13 bases between. The CDR3 length is 15 residues. The germline gives CDR1 LNHNV, CDR2 YYDKDF (reference sequence). CDR3 bases: TGTGCCACCAGCAGTTACAGGTATAACAACTATGGCTACACCTTC. Translating it yields CATSSYRYNNYGYTF.

Notes on this clonotype: A junction boundary mismatches the germline segment, possibly from a read error. This chain uses TRBV18 with TRBJ2-6, with D possibly matching TRBD1 (5 bases). This CDR3 has 17 amino acids. Germline CDR1 is KGHSH and CDR2 is LQKENI. The CDR3 reads CASSHQTDLWGANVLTF. In nucleotides, the CDR3 is TGCGCCAGCTCGCATCAGACAGACCTCTGGGGGGCCAACGTCCTGACTTTC.

The V gene is TRBV2, the J gene TRBJ2-2, with D unresolved. The CDR3 spans 15 residues. Trimming removed 3 bases at V and 2 bases at J, with 10 bases between. Germline V gives CDR1 SNHLY, CDR2 FYNNEI. The DNA of the CDR3 is TGTGCCAGCAGTGAGACGAGCTTAAACACCGGGGAGCTGTTTTTT. Encoded protein: CASSETSLNTGELFF.

The V and J genes are TRBV4-2 and TRBJ2-5; 8 bases are a match to TRBD2. Germline CDR1 LGHNA, CDR2 YNFKEQ. The J segment lost 13 bases and the V segment lost 3 bases, leaving 16 bases of the junction unmatched. The CDR3 is made up of 15 amino acids. The CDR3 region is CASSHPGLDGEIRYF. DNA of the CDR3: TGTGCCAGCAGCCACCCGGGACTAGATGGGGAGATCCGGTACTTC.

Ten or more counts support this clonotype. The CDR3 region is CASSVRDRTFNEQYF. In DNA form, the CDR3 reads TGTGCCAGCAGTGTACGTGACAGGACATTCAATGAGCAGTACTTC. V is TRBV2 and J is TRBJ2-5; a possible D gene is TRBD1 (6 bases). CDR3 length: 15 residues. V was pared by 4 bases and J by 11 bases, with 23 bases between. Germline V gene lookup returns CDR1 SNHLY and CDR2 FYNNEI.

This clonotype was observed a handful of times. The chain employs TRBV11-1 and TRBJ2-1, with a weak D call TRBD1 (7 bases). The V gene lost 5 bases and the J gene lost 3 bases, with 14 bases spanning the gap. The CDR3 sequence is 15 residues long. The germline CDR1 and CDR2 sequences are SGHAT and FQDESV (reference sequence). The CDR3, as DNA: TGTGCCAGCAGCGCCCAGGGGGGTCTCTACAATGAGCAGTTCTTC. This gives the protein CASSAQGGLYNEQFF.

The rearrangement joins TRBV5-8 to TRBJ2-5; TRBD2 is a possible D gene (6 bases). The CDR3 spans 16 residues. Germline assignment: CDR1 SGHTS and CDR2 YDEGEE. The germline V and J ends were trimmed by 3 bases and 0 bases, with 15 bases remaining between them. The CDR3 nucleotides read TGTGCCAGCAGCTCTGGGATCCGGGACTACCAAGAGACCCAGTACTTC. This sequence encodes CASSSGIRDYQETQYF.

This chain links TRBV7-9 with TRBJ1-6; possibly TRBD1 for D (5 bases). The germline V and J ends were trimmed by 2 bases and 7 bases, with 9 bases remaining between them. The CDR3 is made up of 14 amino acids. CDR1 is SEHNR, CDR2 FQNEAQ, per germline (reference sequence). Here the CDR3 DNA reads TGTGCCAGCAGCTTACAGGGTGGGAATTCACCCCTCCACTTT. Residues: CASSLQGGNSPLHF.

This clonotype turned up a few times. This sequence joins TRBV5-1 and TRBJ2-1; 8 nucleotides agree with TRBD2. The germline V gene encodes CDR1 SGHRS and CDR2 YFSETQ. After removal of 1 base from V and 6 bases from J, the junction contained 3 bases not matched to a gene. The CDR3 length is 14 residues. CDR3 DNA sequence: TGCGCCAGCAGCTTGTCGCTAGCGGGCAATGAGCAGTTCTTC. It translates to CASSLSLAGNEQFF. Filled out from reference TRBV5-1 and TRBJ2-1, the complete variable domain reads KAGVTQTPRYLIKTRGQQVTLSCSPISGHRSVSWYQQTPGQGLQFLFEYFSETQRNKGNFPGRFSGRQFSNSRSEMNVSTLELGDSALYLCASSLSLAGNEQFFGPGTRLTVL.

This clonotype appeared a few times. The chain combines TRBV5-6 with TRBJ2-7, with 10 bases that match TRBD2. V dropped 6 bases and J dropped 7; count of bases not matched to a gene: 10. The CDR3 contains 14 residues. Germline assignment: CDR1 SGHDT and CDR2 YYEEEE. CDR3: CASTGLAGAREQYF. Written as DNA, the CDR3 is TGTGCCAGCACGGGGCTAGCGGGGGCCAGAGAGCAGTACTTC.

The chain uses TRBV2 and TRBJ2-4; 8 bases are a match to TRBD1. The CDR3 covers 14 residues. V shed 6 bases, J shed 3 bases, and the junction held 4 bases outside the gene matches. Germline CDR1 is SNHLY and CDR2 is FYNNEI. The CDR3, as DNA: TGTGCCAGCAGGGGACAGGCGAGCAAAAACATTCAGTACTTC. Translating it yields CASRGQASKNIQYF.

V and J are TRBV3-1 and TRBJ2-1; no firm D call. The germline V gene has CDR1 LGHDT and CDR2 YNNKEL (reference sequence). Trimming took 1 base from V and 5 from J, leaving 12 bases between them. This CDR3 spans 15 amino acids. CDR3: CASSQGSQPNNEQFF. In DNA, the CDR3 is TGTGCCAGCAGCCAAGGCTCGCAGCCAAACAATGAGCAGTTCTTC.

CDR3 amino acids: CASSLVLAGGANEQFF. The CDR3 nucleotides are TGCGCCAGCAGCTTGGTCCTAGCGGGGGGGGCCAATGAGCAGTTCTTC. The chain links TRBV5-1 to TRBJ2-1; TRBD2 aligns across 12 bases. This CDR3 contains 16 residues. The J segment lost 6 bases and the V segment lost 0 bases, leaving 4 bases of the junction unmatched. Germline values: CDR1 SGHRS, CDR2 YFSETQ.

This clonotype was observed a few times. The genes are TRBV28 and TRBJ1-6, with D unresolved. This CDR3 has 12 residues. V gave up 2 bases and J gave up 9 bases, with 5 bases separating them. Germline lookup yields CDR1 MDHEN and CDR2 SYDVKM. The CDR3 sequence: CASSLQSSPLHF. The DNA for the CDR3 is TGTGCCAGCAGTTTACAGAGTTCACCCCTCCACTTT.

The chain carries TRBV10-3 and TRBJ2-1, with 7 bases that match TRBD2. J lost 7 bases, V lost 3 bases, and 6 bases had no gene match. CDR3 length: 14 residues. CDR1 ENHRY and CDR2 SYGVKD come from the germline V gene. CDR3 region: CAISDGREWNEQFF. The CDR3 coding sequence is TGTGCCATCAGTGATGGGCGGGAGTGGAATGAGCAGTTCTTC.

There are a few counts of this clonotype. The chain has TRBV7-9 and TRBJ2-4; D is perhaps TRBD1 or TRBD2 (5 bases each). CDR1 is SEHNR and CDR2 is FQNEAQ in the germline V gene (reference sequence). Between the trimmed V and J ends, which lost 8 bases and 11 bases, there was a span of 16 bases. This CDR3 contains 12 residues. DNA for the CDR3: TGTGCCAGCTCCGGGACCCCTTCCGTTCAGTACTTC. Its protein is CASSGTPSVQYF.

The rearrangement joins TRBV20-1 to TRBJ2-6; possible D gene TRBD2, 5 bases. The CDR3 covers 15 residues. Germline V gives CDR1 DFQATT, CDR2 SNEGSKA (reference sequence). V was cut by 1 base and J by 0 bases, with 7 bases left in between. CDR3 DNA sequence: TGCAGTGCTAGAGTCGCGGGCTCTGGGGCCAACGTCCTGACTTTC. Translated: CSARVAGSGANVLTF.

The count of this clonotype is one. This chain connects TRBV15 to TRBJ2-1; 10 bases are a match to TRBD1. V gave up 3 bases and J gave up 6 bases; unmatched junction bases: 8. Germline V gene lookup returns CDR1 LNHNV and CDR2 YYDKDF (reference sequence). The CDR3 length is 16 residues. CDR3 loop: CATSSYPGQGFNEQFF. CDR3 DNA sequence: TGTGCCACCAGCAGTTACCCGGGACAGGGGTTCAATGAGCAGTTCTTC.

This rearrangement joins TRBV20-1 to TRBJ1-4; D is unresolved. There are 15 residues in the CDR3. V was cut by 3 bases and J by 1 base, with 12 bases left in between. In germline, CDR1 is DFQATT, CDR2 SNEGSKA (reference sequence). The CDR3 region is CSARVLAGTNEKLFF. Written as DNA, the CDR3 is TGCAGTGCTAGGGTTTTGGCCGGAACTAATGAAAAACTGTTTTTT.

The V gene is TRBV6-1, the J gene TRBJ2-3, with a possible D match to TRBD1 (7 bases). This CDR3 comprises 13 residues. Germline-derived CDR1 and CDR2 are MNHNS and SASEGT. Trimming stripped 8 bases from V and 5 bases from J, with 14 bases between. The CDR3 sequence is CASAGQPIDTQYF. As DNA, the CDR3 is TGTGCCAGCGCGGGACAGCCGATAGATACGCAGTATTTT.

The chain employs TRBV2 and TRBJ2-3; weak D call: TRBD2 (5 bases). Germline V gene lookup returns CDR1 SNHLY and CDR2 FYNNEI. The CDR3 is 15 amino acids. V lost 1 base and J 0 bases, leaving 8 bases between the germline ends. CDR3 residues: CASSEGVASTDTQYF. As DNA, the CDR3 is TGTGCCAGCAGTGAAGGTGTAGCGAGCACAGATACGCAGTATTTT.

This clonotype appeared a single time. The chain is built from TRBV3-1 and TRBJ2-5, with D tentatively TRBD1 (5 bases). Per the germline V gene, CDR1 is LGHDT and CDR2 is YNNKEL (reference sequence). Trimming removed 1 base from V and 0 bases from J, with 9 bases in between. CDR3 size: 15 residues. The DNA of the CDR3 is TGTGCCAGCAGCCAAGGGCAGGGTAACCAAGAGACCCAGTACTTC. This gives the protein CASSQGQGNQETQYF.

The chain links TRBV29-1 to TRBJ1-4; 9 bases fit TRBD1. Germline V gene data show CDR1 as SQVTM and CDR2 as ANQGSEA. V was pared by 3 bases and J by 4 bases, with 0 bases of the junction left unmatched. The CDR3 extends over 13 amino acids. The DNA of the CDR3 is TGCAGCGTTGAGGGACAGGGTAATGAAAAACTGTTTTTT. Amino acid sequence: CSVEGQGNEKLFF.

The chain has TRBV7-9 and TRBJ2-6; unclear D gene. Germline lookup yields CDR1 SEHNR and CDR2 FQNEAQ (reference sequence). The CDR3 contains 13 residues. V lost 2 bases, J lost 3 bases, and 2 bases lay in between. In DNA form, the CDR3 reads TGTGCCAGCAGCTTAATTGGGGCCAACGTCCTGACTTTC. As protein: CASSLIGANVLTF. The whole variable domain, filled in from reference TRBV7-9 and TRBJ2-6, reads DTGVSQNPRHKITKRGQNVTFRCDPISEHNRLYWYRQTLGQGPEFLTYFQNEAQLEKSRLLSDRFSAERPKGSFSTLEIQRTEQGDSAMYLCASSLIGANVLTFGAGSRLTVL.

V gene TRBV27 combines with J gene TRBJ2-6; TRBD1 matches at 7 bases. Germline lookup yields CDR1 MNHEY and CDR2 SMNVEV (reference sequence). The CDR3 has 15 amino acids. With 8 bases clipped from V and 0 bases from J, the junction kept 4 bases outside the gene matches. This CDR3 is CASGYRGSGANVLTF. The CDR3 DNA reads TGTGCCAGCGGATACAGGGGCTCTGGGGCCAACGTCCTGACTTTC. Supplemented by reference TRBV27 and TRBJ2-6, the full variable domain reads EAQVTQNPRYLITVTGKKLTVTCSQNMNHEYMSWYRQDPGLGLRQIYYSMNVEVTDKGDVPEGYKVSRKEKRNFPLILESPSPNQTSLYFCASGYRGSGANVLTFGAGSRLTVL.

With respect to this clonotype: One junction end does not reproduce the germline sequence, and a read error may be involved. The chain carries TRBV5-1 and TRBJ2-5, with TRBD1 identical over 10 bases. CDR3 length equals 17 residues. CDR1 and CDR2 from the germline V gene are SGHRS and YFSETQ. CDR3 nucleotide sequence: TGCGCCGGCAGCTTGGTTCGGACAGGGGGGTACCAAGAGACCCAGTACTTC. Translating it yields CAGSLVRTGGYQETQYF. Drawing the rest from reference TRBV5-1 and TRBJ2-5, the complete variable domain is KAGVTQTPRYLIKTRGQQVTLSCSPISGHRSVSWYQQTPGQGLQFLFEYFSETQRNKGNFPGRFSGRQFSNSRSEMNVSTLELGDSALYLCAGSLVRTGGYQETQYFGPGTRLLVL.